Listed here are 2 T cell receptor beta chains from one sample, sequenced in a study of T cell responses to AZD1222 COVID-19 vaccine. Some clones are missing from TCRdb's copy, which holds only in-frame ones; the method was immunoSEQ multiplex PCR. The sample has 100,000 to 150,000 clones, 90% seen once. The input for sequencing was peripheral blood, taken on day 0 of AZD1222 vaccination. The receptors originated from an adult in good health.

The chain carries TRBV5-4 and TRBJ1-1; D might be TRBD1 (5 bases). Germline V CDR1 and CDR2: SGHNT, YYREEE (reference sequence). The CDR3 is made up of 15 amino acids. V lost 1 base, J lost 0 bases, and 10 bases lay in between. The CDR3 loop is CASSLIGTMNTEAFF. The DNA for the CDR3 is TGTGCCAGCAGCTTGATAGGGACCATGAACACTGAAGCTTTCTTT.

The CDR3 loop reads CASTISGRGEKLFF. CDR3 in DNA: TGTGCCAGCACCATAAGCGGCCGGGGTGAAAAACTGTTTTTT. The chain links TRBV28 to TRBJ1-4; no definite D call. V gave up 7 bases and J gave up 7 bases, with 16 bases separating them. Per the germline V gene, CDR1 is MDHEN and CDR2 is SYDVKM. There are 14 residues in the CDR3. Variable domain in full (rest from reference TRBV28 and TRBJ1-4): DVKVTQSSRYLVKRTGEKVFLECVQDMDHENMFWYRQDPGLGLRLIYFSYDVKMKEKGDIPEGYSVSREKKERFSLILESASTNQTSMYLCASTISGRGEKLFFGSGTQLSVL.